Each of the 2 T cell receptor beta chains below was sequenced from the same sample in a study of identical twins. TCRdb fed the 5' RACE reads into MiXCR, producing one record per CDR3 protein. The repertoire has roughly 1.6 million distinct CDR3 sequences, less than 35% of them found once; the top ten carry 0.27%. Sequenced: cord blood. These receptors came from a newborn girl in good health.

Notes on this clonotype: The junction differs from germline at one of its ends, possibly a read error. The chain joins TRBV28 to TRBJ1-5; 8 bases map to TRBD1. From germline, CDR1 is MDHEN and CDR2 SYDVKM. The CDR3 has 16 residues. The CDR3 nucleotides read TGTGCCAGCAGGGGAACAGGGGGTTTAAGCAATCGGCCCCAGCATTTT. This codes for CASRGTGGLSNRPQHF.

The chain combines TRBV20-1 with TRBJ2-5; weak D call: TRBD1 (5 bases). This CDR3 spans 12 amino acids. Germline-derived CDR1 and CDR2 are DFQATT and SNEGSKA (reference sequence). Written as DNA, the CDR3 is TGCACCTTCAGGGCCACCCAAGAGACCCAGTACTTC. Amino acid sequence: CTFRATQETQYF.